This T cell receptor (beta chain) was observed in a study of cytomegalovirus exposure and HLA in healthy donors. Study-wide background: A prior study identified some 100 million unique TCR beta sequences from 190 million or so T cells.

About this clone: The antigen is not known.

Findings of the study overall: One variant, a missense change in DCLRE1C, was linked in a later analysis to TCR beta V- and J-gene trimming. Presence/absence analyses assumed roughly uniform sequencing depth across donors. Overall, about 160 TCR beta chains were annotated as cytomegalovirus-associated.

The ends were cut back, 0 bases at V and 1 base at J, with 9 bases in the middle. This CDR3 region has 15 residues. CDR1 and CDR2 (germline): MNHEY, SVGAGI. Use of 60 Vbeta and 13 Jbeta primers characterized the PCR. TCRdb's table, derived via immunoSEQ multiplex PCR, lists solely in-frame clones and lacks some. The table lists some 90,000 clones, over 75% of them singletons, with less than 6% in the top ten. Sequencing was done on a sample of PBMCs. The chain links TRBV6-5 to TRBJ1-1, with a possible D match to TRBD1 (5 bases). This receptor was identified in a man aged 30 to 45 in good health and CMV-seropositive. The CDR3 sequence is CASSYSGGGNTEAFF. The CDR3, as DNA: TGTGCCAGCAGTTACTCCGGGGGAGGGAACACTGAAGCTTTCTTT.